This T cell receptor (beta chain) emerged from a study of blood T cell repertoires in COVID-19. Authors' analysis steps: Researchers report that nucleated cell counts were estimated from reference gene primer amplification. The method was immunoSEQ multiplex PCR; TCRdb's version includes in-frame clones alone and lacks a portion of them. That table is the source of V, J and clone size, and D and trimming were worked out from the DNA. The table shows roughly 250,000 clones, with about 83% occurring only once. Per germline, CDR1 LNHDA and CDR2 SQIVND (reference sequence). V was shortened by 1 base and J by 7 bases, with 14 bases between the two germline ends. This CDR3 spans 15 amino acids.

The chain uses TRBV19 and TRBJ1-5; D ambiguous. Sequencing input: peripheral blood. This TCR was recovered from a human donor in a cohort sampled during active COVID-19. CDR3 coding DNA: TGTGCCAGTAGTATAGGTTTGGAGGGCTGGCAGCCCCAGCATTTT. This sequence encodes CASSIGLEGWQPQHF.